This T cell receptor beta chain was obtained from a study of blood T cell repertoires in COVID-19. Study background: Samples representing acute and convalescent COVID-19 were sourced from the United States, Italy and Spain. PBMCs, B-cell-depleted T cells, or T cells were the source of the cDNA or gDNA that made up the material.

This clone occurred a few times. Methods used by the authors: Reference gene primers were amplified, and this amplification served to estimate nucleated cell counts. Assay used: immunoSEQ multiplex PCR; TCRdb lists only in-frame clones, some missing. The D gene and trimming were derived from the DNA, and the V and J assignments and clone size from that table. This table holds around 300,000 clones, approximately 83% found once. CDR3 length equals 17 residues. Trimming took 4 bases from V and 1 from J; bases not matched to a gene: 14. CDR1 is SGHRS, CDR2 YFSETQ, per germline. The receptor's source is a woman in her 70s with acute or convalescent COVID-19. Sequencing was performed on peripheral blood. The rearrangement links TRBV5-1 to TRBJ2-7, with 7 bases aligning to TRBD1. CDR3 in DNA: TGCGCCAGCAGCCCGGGCGCTCCGGGACAGTTATCCTACGAGCAGTACTTC. Its protein is CASSPGAPGQLSYEQYF.